Shown below are 26 T cell receptor beta chains from a single sample sequenced in a study of T cell clones after liver transplantation. Sequencing was performed with immunoSEQ multiplex PCR; in TCRdb, only in-frame clones are kept and a portion is missing. The sample has about 75,000 clones; more than 90% are singletons. This sample comprised CD4+ T cells from blood, obtained before liver transplant. The source of these receptors is a human donor who received a liver transplant.

This chain joins TRBV9 and TRBJ1-1; unclear D gene. The CDR3 extends over 15 amino acids. The germline gives CDR1 SGDLS, CDR2 YYNGEE. The V gene lost 0 bases and the J gene lost 0 bases, with 9 bases spanning the gap. The CDR3 reads CASSVDPSMNTEAFF. CDR3 coding DNA: TGTGCCAGCAGCGTAGATCCAAGTATGAACACTGAAGCTTTCTTT.

The chain couples TRBV5-6 to TRBJ2-5, with D perhaps matching TRBD2 (5 bases). Germline V gives CDR1 SGHDT, CDR2 YYEEEE. Trimming took 0 bases from V and 4 from J, leaving 19 bases between them. CDR3 length: 17 residues. The CDR3: CASSLASDGPEGETQYF. The DNA for the CDR3 is TGTGCCAGCAGCTTGGCGTCAGACGGCCCAGAGGGAGAGACCCAGTACTTC.

The CDR3 DNA reads as TGTGCCAGCAGCTCACAGGGAGGCACAGATACGCAGTATTTT. This codes for CASSSQGGTDTQYF. The rearrangement links TRBV5-6 to TRBJ2-3; D possibly corresponds to TRBD1 (6 bases). The CDR3 extends over 14 amino acids. Germline-derived CDR1 and CDR2 are SGHDT and YYEEEE. Trimming took 3 bases from V and 1 from J, leaving 9 bases between them.

The genes are TRBV5-1 and TRBJ1-1; D is undetermined. Germline V gene sequence: CDR1 SGHRS, CDR2 YFSETQ. The germline V and J ends were trimmed by 4 bases and 2 bases, with 6 bases remaining between them. The CDR3 loop spans 12 amino acids. CDR3: CASSRINTEAFF. CDR3 coding DNA: TGCGCCAGCAGCAGGATTAACACTGAAGCTTTCTTT.

The CDR3 DNA sequence: TGTGCCAGCAGCTCGGGACTAGCCTCAGATACGCAGTATTTT. Amino acids: CASSSGLASDTQYF. The rearrangement links TRBV7-3 to TRBJ2-3; 9 bases are a match to TRBD2. Germline CDR1 SGHTA, CDR2 FQGTGA. Unmatched junction bases numbered 3, after V lost 4 bases and J lost 4 bases. There are 14 residues in the CDR3.

This clone was seen a single time. This sequence joins TRBV9 and TRBJ2-2, with D tentatively TRBD1 (5 bases). V dropped 1 base and J dropped 2 bases, with 6 bases sitting between them. The CDR3 is 14 amino acids. Germline V gives CDR1 SGDLS, CDR2 YYNGEE. The CDR3 loop reads CASSVRTNTGELFF. Here the CDR3 DNA reads TGTGCCAGCAGCGTAAGGACAAACACCGGGGAGCTGTTTTTT.

This chain joins TRBV2 and TRBJ2-7, with TRBD1 identical over 10 bases. V lost 8 bases and J lost 7; bases outside the gene matches: 8. This CDR3 region has 13 residues. CDR1 and CDR2 from the germline V gene are SNHLY and FYNNEI. The DNA of the CDR3 is TGTGCCAGCTCAAGACAGGGGGCAGGGGAGCAGTACTTC. Its protein product is CASSRQGAGEQYF.

The J gene is TRBJ1-1, the V gene TRBV29-1; D not certain. The germline V gene encodes CDR1 SQVTM and CDR2 ANQGSEA. Deletions cut 6 bases from V and 1 base from J, with 12 bases between. The CDR3 runs 13 residues. This chain's CDR3 is CSVVPSGNTEAFF. CDR3 nucleotide sequence: TGCAGCGTCGTCCCTTCCGGGAACACTGAAGCTTTCTTT.

The rearrangement uses TRBV19 and TRBJ1-5; D is ambiguous. Germline V lookup: CDR1 LNHDA, CDR2 SQIVND (reference sequence). Between the trimmed V and J ends, which lost 3 bases and 3 bases, there was a span of 12 bases. This CDR3 comprises 15 residues. CDR3 sequence (DNA): TGTGCCAGTAGTATGTTCGGGGTTGACAATCAGCCCCAGCATTTT. This codes for CASSMFGVDNQPQHF.

The rearrangement joins TRBV19 to TRBJ2-3; D call uncertain. This CDR3 spans 13 amino acids. Trimming took off 4 bases at V and 3 bases at J, with 8 bases between the two ends. Germline V gene lookup returns CDR1 LNHDA and CDR2 SQIVND (reference sequence). The CDR3 DNA reads TGTGCCAGTAGTAGGATGAGAACAGATACGCAGTATTTT. It encodes CASSRMRTDTQYF.

The chain recombines TRBV6-4 with TRBJ2-3, with a possible D match to TRBD1 (8 bases). Per the germline V gene, CDR1 is MRHNA and CDR2 is SNTAGT. This CDR3 region has 14 residues. V lost 3 bases to trimming and J lost 6 bases, with 13 bases between them. CDR3 sequence: CASSEQGGSDTQYF. The DNA for the CDR3 is TGTGCCAGCAGTGAACAGGGGGGGTCCGATACGCAGTATTTT.

The chain joins TRBV7-9 to TRBJ2-2, with D uncertain. Trimming removed 4 bases from V and 3 bases from J, with 6 bases in between. Germline CDR1 SEHNR, CDR2 FQNEAQ (reference sequence). This CDR3 is built from 13 residues. The CDR3, as DNA: TGTGCCAGCAGCTCCATGCACACCGGGGAGCTGTTTTTT. It is translated as CASSSMHTGELFF.

The V gene is TRBV18, the J gene TRBJ1-5, with D possibly being TRBD1 (5 bases). Deletions cut 2 bases from V and 5 bases from J, with 10 bases between. The CDR3 consists of 14 residues. CDR1 is KGHSH and CDR2 is LQKENI in the germline V gene. The CDR3 DNA follows: TGTGCCAGCTCACCAGACCGGGGACATCAGCCCCAGCATTTT. Translated: CASSPDRGHQPQHF.

This sequence joins TRBV27 and TRBJ2-6; D unclear. Germline values: CDR1 MNHEY, CDR2 SMNVEV (reference sequence). V lost 2 bases and J lost 0, with 5 bases in between. The CDR3 is 15 amino acids. The CDR3 coding sequence is TGTGCCAGCAGTTTAAGGGTCTCTGGGGCCAACGTCCTGACTTTC. This gives the protein CASSLRVSGANVLTF.

This rearrangement joins TRBV28 to TRBJ2-4; D tentatively reads TRBD1 or TRBD2 (5 bases each). This CDR3 has 12 amino acids. The V and J ends lost 6 bases and 5 bases respectively, with 8 bases between them. Germline V gene sequence: CDR1 MDHEN, CDR2 SYDVKM. CDR3 sequence: CASSLGENIQYF. The CDR3 coding sequence is TGTGCCAGCAGCCTGGGGGAAAACATTCAGTACTTC. Using reference TRBV28 and TRBJ2-4 for the parts outside the CDR3, the full variable domain is DVKVTQSSRYLVKRTGEKVFLECVQDMDHENMFWYRQDPGLGLRLIYFSYDVKMKEKGDIPEGYSVSREKKERFSLILESASTNQTSMYLCASSLGENIQYFGAGTRLSVL.

The genes are TRBV29-1 and TRBJ2-5, with 9 bases identical to TRBD2. This CDR3 has 15 residues. The germline CDR1 and CDR2 sequences are SQVTM and ANQGSEA. V lost 6 bases to trimming and J lost 3 bases; unmatched junction nucleotides: 11. The DNA of the CDR3 is TGCAGCGTCCAGAAGCGGACTAGCGATGAAGAGACCCAGTACTTC. This gives the protein CSVQKRTSDEETQYF.

This clone was seen a few times. This chain uses TRBV2 with TRBJ2-1; the D is unclear. Trimming took off 3 bases at V and 4 bases at J, with 13 bases between the two ends. The CDR3 has 15 residues. Germline CDR1 SNHLY, CDR2 FYNNEI. The CDR3, as DNA: TGTGCCAGCAGTGACGTAAAACCAAGTTACAATGAGCAGTTCTTC. This translates into CASSDVKPSYNEQFF.

The J gene is TRBJ2-5, the V gene TRBV5-1; tentatively, D is TRBD1 (6 bases). CDR1 and CDR2 (germline): SGHRS, YFSETQ. Trimming stripped 5 bases from V and 1 base from J, with 15 bases between. The CDR3 loop spans 15 amino acids. The CDR3 nucleotides read TGCGCCAGCAGACCCCAAACAGGGTCCCAAGAGACCCAGTACTTC. Translation: CASRPQTGSQETQYF.

The chain has TRBV19 and TRBJ1-4; weak D call: TRBD1 (5 bases). CDR3 length equals 14 residues. The V end was cut by 11 bases, the J end by 5 bases, with 18 bases between. Per the germline V gene, CDR1 is LNHDA and CDR2 is SQIVND (reference sequence). The CDR3: CASARVRENEKLFF. In nucleotides, the CDR3 is TGTGCCTCGGCCAGGGTCAGAGAAAATGAAAAACTGTTTTTT.

The chain is built from TRBV28 and TRBJ2-3; tentative D call: TRBD2 (6 bases). This CDR3 spans 16 amino acids. Germline V gene lookup returns CDR1 MDHEN and CDR2 SYDVKM. The V and J ends lost 5 bases and 2 bases respectively, with 17 bases between them. The CDR3 coding sequence is TGTGCCAGCAGTGCCCCGGGCGGGGTTTCCACAGATACGCAGTATTTT. It yields the protein CASSAPGGVSTDTQYF.

The rearrangement links TRBV13 to TRBJ2-1; D is uncertain. V was clipped by 3 bases and J by 5 bases, with 8 bases between them. The CDR3 has 13 residues. CDR1 and CDR2 from the germline V gene are PRHDT and FYEKMQ (reference sequence). DNA of the CDR3: TGTGCCAGCAGCTTGCTAGGGAACAATGAGCAGTTCTTC. Residues: CASSLLGNNEQFF.

V is TRBV4-3 and J is TRBJ2-3, with D unresolved. V gave up 0 bases and J gave up 2 bases, with 6 bases separating them. In germline, CDR1 is LGHNA, CDR2 YSLEER. CDR3 size: 14 residues. The DNA for the CDR3 is TGCGCCAGCAGCCAAGATCTGTACACAGATACGCAGTATTTT. Amino acids: CASSQDLYTDTQYF.

CDR3 nucleotide sequence: TGTGCCAGCTCACCATCTAAGGCTTCGGGCTACACCTTC. This translates into CASSPSKASGYTF. V usage is TRBV18 and J usage is TRBJ1-2; D not resolved. Germline V CDR1 and CDR2: KGHSH, LQKENI. CDR3 length equals 13 residues. Trimming shortened V by 2 bases and J by 8 bases, and 12 bases separated the two germline ends.

The DNA for the CDR3 is TGTGCCAGCAGCTTGGGACAGGTTGGGACCTACGAGCAGTACTTC. Residues: CASSLGQVGTYEQYF. The V call is TRBV5-8, the J call TRBJ2-7; D perhaps matches TRBD1 (6 bases). Germline CDR1 is SGHTS and CDR2 is YDEGEE. The CDR3 has 15 amino acids. The V and J ends lost 0 bases and 2 bases respectively, with 12 bases between them.

In its sample, this clone ranks as medium-sized. The chain links TRBV19 to TRBJ1-2, with D tentatively TRBD1 (5 bases). The CDR3 is 15 residues long. Germline assignment: CDR1 LNHDA and CDR2 SQIVND (reference sequence). With 2 bases removed from V and 3 bases from J, the gap between germline ends came to 13 bases. The CDR3 sequence is CASSIRQPTHYGYTF. CDR3 sequence (DNA): TGTGCCAGTAGTATAAGACAGCCTACCCACTATGGCTACACCTTC.

DNA for the CDR3: TGTGCCAGCAGCTTGATAACAGGGTTCCGACAGCCCCAGCATTTT. Translation: CASSLITGFRQPQHF. The chain employs TRBV5-5 and TRBJ1-5, with D possibly TRBD1 on 6 matching bases. This CDR3 comprises 15 residues. Germline values: CDR1 SGHKS, CDR2 YYEKEE (reference sequence). Trimming stripped 1 base from V and 7 bases from J, with 15 bases between.